The 10 T cell receptor beta chains given below trace back to one sample, sequenced in a study of blood T cell repertoires in COVID-19. The repertoire was sequenced with immunoSEQ multiplex PCR; TCRdb's copy has only in-frame clones and lacks some. The sample carries fewer than 400,000 clones, nearly 90% recorded once. Sequenced material: PBMCs or T cells enriched from blood (not recorded which). The receptors shown here come from a woman in her twenties or thirties who had recovered from COVID-19.

The chain recombines TRBV4-3 with TRBJ1-4; no clear D gene. The V and J ends lost 0 bases and 3 bases respectively, with 8 bases between them. The CDR3 runs 15 residues. Germline V CDR1 and CDR2: LGHNA, YSLEER. For the CDR3, the DNA is TGCGCCAGCAGCCAAGACCCACGGTCTAATGAAAAACTGTTTTTT. Amino acid sequence: CASSQDPRSNEKLFF.

Only one count was recorded for this clone. The V call is TRBV4-1, the J call TRBJ1-2; D is perhaps TRBD1 (5 bases). V lost 4 bases and J lost 8, with 14 bases in between. The CDR3 sequence is 13 residues long. CDR1 is MGHRA, CDR2 YSYEKL, per germline. CDR3 nucleotide sequence: TGCGCCAGCAGCCTAGGGGTTTCGGTAGGCTACACCTTC. Translating gives CASSLGVSVGYTF.

Written as DNA, the CDR3 is TGTGCCAGCAGAATTACAGGGGCCTACGAGCAGTACTTC. Translation: CASRITGAYEQYF. The chain has TRBV27 and TRBJ2-7; 7 bases align to TRBD1. Trimming cost V 6 bases and J 2 bases; bases outside gene matches: 4. CDR3 length: 13 residues. Germline V gene data show CDR1 as MNHEY and CDR2 as SMNVEV (reference sequence).

V gene TRBV5-8 combines with J gene TRBJ2-7; the D gene is possibly TRBD2 (5 bases). Germline CDR1 reads SGHTS; CDR2 reads YDEGEE. CDR3 length equals 16 residues. With 2 bases removed from V and 0 bases from J, the gap between germline ends came to 15 bases. The CDR3 sequence: CASSLWRAGSSYEQYF. As DNA, the CDR3 is TGTGCCAGCAGCTTATGGCGGGCAGGTAGCTCCTACGAGCAGTACTTC.

A single count supports this clone. The gene calls are TRBV6-5 and TRBJ2-1; 7 positions match TRBD1. V dropped 0 bases and J dropped 2; count of bases not matched to a gene: 1. From germline, CDR1 is MNHEY and CDR2 SVGAGI. CDR3 length: 15 residues. The CDR3 here is CASSYSDRTYNEQFF. CDR3 DNA: TGTGCCAGCAGTTACTCGGACAGGACCTACAATGAGCAGTTCTTC.

The chain joins TRBV19 to TRBJ2-7, with D uncertain. This CDR3 contains 12 residues. Germline V gene data show CDR1 as LNHDA and CDR2 as SQIVND (reference sequence). The V end lost 3 bases, the J end lost 9 bases, and 12 bases lay between the germline ends. The CDR3 loop is CASSIAEGAQYF. DNA of the CDR3: TGTGCCAGTAGTATCGCGGAAGGCGCGCAGTACTTC.

This chain links TRBV12-3 or TRBV12-4 with TRBJ2-7, with 11 positions matching TRBD1. With V trimmed by 6 bases and J by 7 bases, 5 bases remained unmatched. The CDR3 is made up of 13 amino acids. Here the CDR3 DNA reads TGTGCCAGCAGCCAGGACAGGGGGCGAGAGCAGTACTTC. Translation gives CASSQDRGREQYF.

The sample holds one count of this clone. CDR3 region: CASSTRTAGNYGYTF. DNA of the CDR3: TGTGCCAGCAGCACACGGACTGCGGGGAACTATGGCTACACCTTC. This rearrangement joins TRBV3-1 (or the pseudogene TRBV3-2) to TRBJ1-2; D gene uncertain. CDR3 length: 15 residues. Trimming pared 5 bases from V and 2 bases from J, leaving 15 bases between. The germline V gene has CDR1 LGHDT and CDR2 YNNKEL (reference sequence).

The gene calls are TRBV7-2 and TRBJ2-5; D might be TRBD2 (6 bases). V dropped 5 bases and J dropped 2 bases, with 12 bases sitting between them. Looked up from germline, CDR1 is SGHTA and CDR2 is FQGNSA. The CDR3 loop spans 14 amino acids. The CDR3 region has the DNA TGTGCCAGCAGCCCCGGGACTCCGCAAGAGACCCAGTACTTC. This translates into CASSPGTPQETQYF.

The V and J genes are TRBV19 and TRBJ2-7, with 8 positions matching TRBD1. Germline V CDR1 and CDR2: LNHDA, SQIVND (reference sequence). J was trimmed by 1 base and V by 3 bases; bases with no gene match: 2. CDR3 size: 14 residues. The CDR3 coding sequence is TGTGCCAGTAGTATTACAGGGGGGTCCTACGAGCAGTACTTC. Protein: CASSITGGSYEQYF.